This TCR beta chain stems from a study of T cells in Graves' hyperthyroidism and ophthalmopathy. In the study overall: Peripheral blood was taken when the disease was first diagnosed, before any treatment began.

The junction had 6 bases not matched to a gene; V was cut back by 5 bases and J by 5 bases. The CDR3 is 15 amino acids. With respect to this clonotype: Since a much larger clone is just one base distant, this may be a read error.

Amplification of TCR beta CDR3 regions used RNA as the template. HTBI primers were used for first-round RT-PCR of the TCR CDR3. One entry per CDR3 protein, called by TCRdb with MiXCR from the multiplex PCR reads. The table has about 360,000 distinct CDR3 sequences, over 10% seen once; the top ten hold 9.2%. The TCR sequence derives from a woman under 30 with Graves' hyperthyroidism. Sequencing was performed on blood. The gene calls are TRBV12-3 or TRBV12-4 and TRBJ1-2; 12 bases align to TRBD1. The CDR3 DNA sequence: TGTGCCAGCAGTGGGACAGGGGGCGCATTTTATGGCTACACCTTC. As protein: CASSGTGGAFYGYTF.